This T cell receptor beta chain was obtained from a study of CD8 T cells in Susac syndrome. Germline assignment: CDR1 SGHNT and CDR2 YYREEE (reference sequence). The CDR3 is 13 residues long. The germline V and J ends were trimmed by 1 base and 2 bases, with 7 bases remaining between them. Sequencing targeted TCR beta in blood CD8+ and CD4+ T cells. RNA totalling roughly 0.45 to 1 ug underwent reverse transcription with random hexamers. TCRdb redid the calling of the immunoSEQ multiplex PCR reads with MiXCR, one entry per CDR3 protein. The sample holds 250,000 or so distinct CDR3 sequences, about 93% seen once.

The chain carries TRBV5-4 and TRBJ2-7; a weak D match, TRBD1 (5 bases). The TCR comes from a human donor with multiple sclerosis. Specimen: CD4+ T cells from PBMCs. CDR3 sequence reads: CASSLLGAYEQYF. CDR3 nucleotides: TGTGCCAGCAGCTTGTTAGGGGCCTACGAGCAGTACTTC.